The 32 T cell receptor beta chains in this list originate from one sample, sequenced in a study of blood T cells in healthy people across ages. With a J-beta primer mix and a sample-barcoded 5' primer, a second PCR ran about 7 to 12 cycles. One entry per CDR3 protein results from TCRdb running MiXCR on the 5' RACE reads. The sample lists 890,000 or so distinct CDR3 sequences, about 62% occurring once. Sequencing was done on a sample of blood. These receptors were collected from a man aged 25-45 years in good health.

J is TRBJ1-4 and V is TRBV29-1, with D hard to call. The germline CDR1 and CDR2 sequences are SQVTM and ANQGSEA. The CDR3 is 12 amino acids. The ends were cut back, 6 bases at V and 6 bases at J, with 11 bases in the middle. The CDR3 region is CSVGWGYEKLFF. In DNA, the CDR3 is TGCAGCGTCGGCTGGGGTTATGAAAAACTGTTTTTT.

The sample holds many counts of this clonotype. The CDR3 sequence: CASSLVHRGETQYF. The CDR3 DNA sequence: TGTGCCAGCAGCTTAGTTCATCGTGGGGAGACCCAGTACTTC. The chain uses TRBV7-2 and TRBJ2-5; D gene uncertain. CDR3 length equals 14 residues. Germline V gene lookup returns CDR1 SGHTA and CDR2 FQGNSA. Trimming left V 1 base short and J 5 bases short, with 11 bases between.

V and J are TRBV7-9 and TRBJ2-3; D remains unclear. Germline CDR1 reads SEHNR; CDR2 reads FQNEAQ (reference sequence). The CDR3 is 16 amino acids. V was cut by 2 bases and J by 0 bases, with 12 bases left in between. The CDR3 loop reads CASSLYEGRSTDTQYF. The DNA of the CDR3 is TGTGCCAGCAGCTTATATGAAGGCCGGAGCACAGATACGCAGTATTTT.

The chain links TRBV2 to TRBJ1-5; D unresolved. Germline V CDR1 and CDR2: SNHLY, FYNNEI. CDR3 length: 15 amino acids. V was trimmed by 2 bases and J by 0 bases, leaving 8 bases between them. The CDR3 DNA is TGTGCCAGCAGTGAAAGCCGTTATAGCAATCAGCCCCAGCATTTT. This encodes CASSESRYSNQPQHF.

This chain links TRBV2 with TRBJ1-6; no clear D. The CDR3 contains 17 residues. Trimming took 5 bases from V and 0 from J, leaving 14 bases between them. Germline CDR1 and CDR2: SNHLY and FYNNEI. The DNA for the CDR3 is TGTGCCAGCAGTAGTTCAACTCGGTACTCCTATAATTCACCCCTCCACTTT. This translates into CASSSSTRYSYNSPLHF.

The chain links TRBV4-3 to TRBJ2-1, with D possibly being TRBD1 (6 bases). The CDR3 has 16 residues. CDR1 and CDR2 (germline): LGHNA, YSLEER. V lost 1 base and J 9 bases, leaving 19 bases between the germline ends. The CDR3, as DNA: TGCGCCAGCAGCCAAGGAGTCGGCCAGGGGTTCGGTGAGCAGTTCTTC. It encodes CASSQGVGQGFGEQFF.

V and J are TRBV12-3 or TRBV12-4 and TRBJ1-2, with D perhaps matching TRBD1 (6 bases). Trimming shortened V by 3 bases and J by 3 bases, and 11 bases separated the two germline ends. CDR3 length equals 14 residues. The CDR3 coding sequence is TGTGCCAGCAGTTTTAGCCAGGGGCACTATGGCTACACCTTC. Protein product: CASSFSQGHYGYTF.

This chain links TRBV5-1 with TRBJ2-7; 8 positions agree with TRBD1. The length of the CDR3 is 15 residues. After removal of 4 bases from V and 4 bases from J, the junction contained 10 bases not matched to a gene. CDR1 SGHRS and CDR2 YFSETQ come from the germline V gene. In nucleotides, the CDR3 is TGCGCCAGCAGCCCGAGAGGGACAGGAGTTTACGAGCAGTACTTC. Protein product: CASSPRGTGVYEQYF.

This clonotype was observed a handful of times. The V and J genes are TRBV7-2 and TRBJ2-5; possible D gene TRBD1, 6 bases. CDR3 size: 15 residues. Trimming left V 5 bases short and J 2 bases short, with 15 bases between. Germline V gene sequence: CDR1 SGHTA, CDR2 FQGNSA. The CDR3 loop reads CASSPGVAEQETQYF. For the CDR3, the DNA is TGTGCCAGCAGCCCAGGGGTAGCAGAGCAAGAGACCCAGTACTTC. The whole variable domain, remainder taken from reference TRBV7-2 and TRBJ2-5, is GAGVSQSPSNKVTEKGKDVELRCDPISGHTALYWYRQSLGQGLEFLIYFQGNSAPDKSGLPSDRFSAERTGGSVSTLTIQRTQQEDSAVYLCASSPGVAEQETQYFGPGTRLLVL.

This chain uses TRBV9 with TRBJ1-4; no definite D call. Trimming cost V 3 bases and J 8 bases, with 11 bases left between them. Germline lookup yields CDR1 SGDLS and CDR2 YYNGEE. The CDR3 has 13 residues. The CDR3 region is CASSGSVGEKLFF. CDR3 in DNA: TGTGCCAGCAGCGGATCGGTAGGCGAAAAACTGTTTTTT.

This clonotype appeared many times. The chain employs TRBV10-3 and TRBJ2-5, with TRBD1 matching over 8 bases. In germline, CDR1 is ENHRY, CDR2 SYGVKD. V was pared by 6 bases and J by 2 bases, with 2 bases of the junction left unmatched. The CDR3 runs to 13 residues. The CDR3 nucleotides are TGTGCCATCAGAAACAGGGGGCAAGAGACCCAGTACTTC. Translating gives CAIRNRGQETQYF.

The rearrangement joins TRBV29-1 to TRBJ2-5; D could derive from TRBD1 or TRBD2 (5 bases each). CDR1 is SQVTM and CDR2 is ANQGSEA in the germline V gene. Trimming removed 7 bases from V and 9 bases from J, with 18 bases in between. This CDR3 has 12 amino acids. The CDR3 here is CSARTSRGAQYF. The CDR3 DNA sequence: TGCAGCGCCCGGACCTCCCGAGGGGCCCAGTACTTC.

Only a few counts were recorded for this clonotype. The chain combines TRBV20-1 with TRBJ1-1; tentative D call: TRBD1 (5 bases). The CDR3 has 15 residues. From germline, CDR1 is DFQATT and CDR2 SNEGSKA (reference sequence). Trimming stripped 3 bases from V and 1 base from J, with 15 bases between. CDR3 bases: TGCAGTGCTAGTGGGGCCTCAAGGGGGAACACTGAAGCTTTCTTT. The encoded protein is CSASGASRGNTEAFF.

This rearrangement joins TRBV7-2 to TRBJ1-4; no firm D call. The germline V gene has CDR1 SGHTA and CDR2 FQGNSA. Trimming took off 5 bases at V and 10 bases at J, with 8 bases between the two ends. The CDR3 is 11 amino acids. In DNA form, the CDR3 reads TGTGCCAGCAGCCAGATCGGAAAACTGTTTTTT. Its protein is CASSQIGKLFF.

The CDR3 spells CATSVPGGWNEQFF. Here the CDR3 DNA reads TGTGCCACCAGCGTTCCGGGGGGCTGGAATGAGCAGTTCTTC. This chain connects TRBV15 to TRBJ2-1; D possibly corresponds to TRBD2 (7 bases). Germline CDR1 reads LNHNV; CDR2 reads YYDKDF (reference sequence). The CDR3 runs 14 residues. V was trimmed by 5 bases and J by 7 bases, leaving 15 bases between them. Variable domain in full (rest from reference TRBV15 and TRBJ2-1): DAMVIQNPRYQVTQFGKPVTLSCSQTLNHNVMYWYQQKSSQAPKLLFHYYDKDFNNEADTPDNFQSRRPNTSFCFLDIRSPGLGDTAMYLCATSVPGGWNEQFFGPGTRLTVL.

The rearrangement joins TRBV29-1 to TRBJ2-1, with D possibly matching TRBD1 (5 bases). Germline V gene data show CDR1 as SQVTM and CDR2 as ANQGSEA. V lost 4 bases, J lost 8 bases, and 18 bases lay in between. This CDR3 contains 14 residues. The CDR3 protein is CSVGHPRRGYEQFF. The DNA of the CDR3 is TGCAGCGTTGGCCACCCGAGAAGGGGTTATGAGCAGTTCTTC.

This clonotype has more than one count but fewer than ten. The chain carries TRBV28 and TRBJ1-1; tentatively, D is TRBD1 (6 bases). V dropped 9 bases and J dropped 6 bases, with 20 bases sitting between them. The CDR3 is 14 residues long. Looked up from germline, CDR1 is MDHEN and CDR2 is SYDVKM. The chain's CDR3 is CASRSPGGASEAFF. As DNA, the CDR3 is TGTGCCAGTCGAAGCCCGGGGGGCGCCTCTGAAGCTTTCTTT.

The gene calls are TRBV19 and TRBJ2-7; TRBD1 matches at 9 bases. Trimming took 6 bases from V and 1 from J; bases not matched to a gene: 7. CDR3 length: 15 residues. In germline, CDR1 is LNHDA, CDR2 SQIVND (reference sequence). CDR3: CASSDRGSVSYEQYF. As DNA, the CDR3 is TGTGCCAGTAGCGACAGGGGGTCGGTTTCCTACGAGCAGTACTTC. Complete variable domain (other parts from reference TRBV19 and TRBJ2-7): DGGITQSPKYLFRKEGQNVTLSCEQNLNHDAMYWYRQDPGQGLRLIYYSQIVNDFQKGDIAEGYSVSREKKESFPLTVTSAQKNPTAFYLCASSDRGSVSYEQYFGPGTRLTVT.

The chain uses TRBV6-1 and TRBJ2-7; D perhaps matches TRBD2 (5 bases). TRBJ2-5 matches the DNA end more closely, so the J call is doubtful. The CDR3 extends over 16 amino acids. Germline V CDR1 and CDR2: MNHNS, SASEGT. Here the CDR3 reads CASSEARDYWVGTQYF. The CDR3, as DNA: TGTGCCAGCAGTGAAGCGCGAGACTACTGGGTAGGGACCCAGTACTTC.

The chain couples TRBV6-1 to TRBJ2-4; the D gene is possibly TRBD2 (6 bases). V was shortened by 9 bases and J by 13 bases, with 22 bases between the two germline ends. Per the germline V gene, CDR1 is MNHNS and CDR2 is SASEGT. The CDR3 runs to 13 residues. CDR3 in DNA: TGTGCCAGTGCGGCAGTCGGGGGTTGGGCCCAGTACTTC. It specifies CASAAVGGWAQYF.

The genes are TRBV4-1 and TRBJ2-7; no reliable D call. CDR3 length: 14 residues. The germline V gene has CDR1 MGHRA and CDR2 YSYEKL. Trimming left V 3 bases short and J 5 bases short, with 14 bases between. The CDR3 DNA reads as TGCGCCAGCAGCCAGGCGGACCTCCAACACGAGCAGTACTTC. This sequence encodes CASSQADLQHEQYF.

The chain has TRBV28 and TRBJ2-4; no firm D call. Near its end, the DNA agrees better with TRBJ2-7, so the J call may be wrong. Germline V gene lookup returns CDR1 MDHEN and CDR2 SYDVKM. The CDR3 has 12 residues. The CDR3 loop is CASSLHVYEQYF. In DNA, the CDR3 is TGTGCCAGCAGTTTACACGTTTACGAGCAGTACTTC.

The rearrangement links TRBV21-1 to TRBJ1-1. TRBV21-1 is deemed a pseudogene. The CDR3 sequence is 13 residues long. CDR3 protein: CASSIVMNTEAFF. The CDR3 DNA follows: TGTGCCAGCAGCATTGTGATGAACACTGAAGCTTTCTTT.

The chain links TRBV12-3 or TRBV12-4 to TRBJ1-2; D is ambiguous. The CDR3 loop spans 13 amino acids. With 8 bases removed from V and 3 bases from J, the gap between germline ends came to 13 bases. CDR3 DNA sequence: TGTGCCAGCTTTTCGGCCAGGTACTATGGCTACACCTTC. Its translation is CASFSARYYGYTF.

The chain has TRBV27 and TRBJ1-2; D possibly corresponds to TRBD1 (6 bases). The germline V gene encodes CDR1 MNHEY and CDR2 SMNVEV (reference sequence). The V end lost 6 bases, the J end lost 4 bases, and 15 bases lay between the germline ends. CDR3 size: 14 residues. The CDR3 region has the DNA TGTGCCAGCAGCCGGACAGCGGCGGGCTATGGCTACACCTTC. Encoded protein: CASSRTAAGYGYTF.

Notes on this clonotype: One junction end disagrees with the germline gene, perhaps due to a read error. The chain carries TRBV25-1 and TRBJ2-5; 8 bases are shared with TRBD2. CDR3 length: 16 amino acids. Germline V gene lookup returns CDR1 MGHDK and CDR2 SYGVNS. The CDR3 sequence: CASSQGILAAQEAQYF. Written as DNA, the CDR3 is TGTGCCAGCAGTCAAGGGATACTAGCGGCTCAAGAGGCCCAGTACTTC. Filled out from reference TRBV25-1 and TRBJ2-5, the complete variable domain reads EADIYQTPRYLVIGTGKKITLECSQTMGHDKMYWYQQDPGMELHLIHYSYGVNSTEKGDLSSESTVSRIRTEHFPLTLESARPSHTSQYLCASSQGILAAQEAQYFGPGTRLLVL.

This chain joins TRBV9 and TRBJ2-3, with D maybe TRBD2 (6 bases). Per germline, CDR1 SGDLS and CDR2 YYNGEE. The CDR3 runs 15 residues. V lost 0 bases and J lost 5, with 13 bases in between. CDR3 protein: CASSVELAGRDTQYF. CDR3 nucleotides: TGTGCCAGCAGCGTAGAGCTCGCGGGGAGAGATACGCAGTATTTT.

The rearrangement joins TRBV10-3 to TRBJ2-1; TRBD1 matches 7 bases. The CDR3 has 15 amino acids. Germline CDR1 reads ENHRY; CDR2 reads SYGVKD. V was pared by 6 bases and J by 7 bases, with 12 bases of the junction left unmatched. CDR3 in DNA: TGTGCCATCAGACCCGAGGCAGGGGGTAGGAATGAGCAGTTCTTC. Amino acid sequence: CAIRPEAGGRNEQFF.

This rearrangement joins TRBV28 to TRBJ2-7; tentative D call: TRBD1 (5 bases). CDR1 is MDHEN and CDR2 is SYDVKM in the germline V gene. The CDR3 sequence is 19 residues long. Trimming cost V 3 bases and J 1 base, with 25 bases left between them. DNA for the CDR3: TGTGCCAGCAGTTTCCCAAACGGCGCCAGGGCTGCTAATTCCTACGAGCAGTACTTC. It translates to CASSFPNGARAANSYEQYF.

The chain uses TRBV4-1 and TRBJ2-5; D not resolved. V lost 4 bases to trimming and J lost 5 bases, with 17 bases between them. Germline lookup yields CDR1 MGHRA and CDR2 YSYEKL. The CDR3 has 15 amino acids. The CDR3 DNA follows: TGCGCCAGCAGCCCCCCCGGCTCCGCCGGGGAGACCCAGTACTTC. Its protein is CASSPPGSAGETQYF.

The DNA for the CDR3 is TGTGCCAGCAGTCAAGTAGTTGTTAATTCACCCCTCCACTTT. Translation: CASSQVVVNSPLHF. The chain links TRBV27 to TRBJ1-6; no clear D gene. V was pared by 5 bases and J by 6 bases, with 11 bases between. The germline V gene encodes CDR1 MNHEY and CDR2 SMNVEV (reference sequence). The CDR3 covers 14 residues.

The chain has TRBV15 and TRBJ1-3; no firm D call. The CDR3 has 13 residues. V dropped 8 bases and J dropped 2 bases, with 10 bases sitting between them. The germline CDR1 and CDR2 sequences are LNHNV and YYDKDF (reference sequence). CDR3 in DNA: TGTGCCACCCGAGTGGTTGCTGGAAACACCATATATTTT. Protein: CATRVVAGNTIYF.